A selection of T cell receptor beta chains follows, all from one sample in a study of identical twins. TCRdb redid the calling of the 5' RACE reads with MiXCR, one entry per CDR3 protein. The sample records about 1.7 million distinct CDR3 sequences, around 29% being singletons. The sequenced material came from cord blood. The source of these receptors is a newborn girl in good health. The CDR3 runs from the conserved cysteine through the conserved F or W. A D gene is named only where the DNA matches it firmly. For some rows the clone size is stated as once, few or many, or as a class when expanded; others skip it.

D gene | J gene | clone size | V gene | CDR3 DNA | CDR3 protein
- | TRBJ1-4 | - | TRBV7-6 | TGTGCCAGCAGCTTACGGGACAAGACTAATGAAAAACTGTTTTTT | CASSLRDKTNEKLFF
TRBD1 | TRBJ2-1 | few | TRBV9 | TGTGCCAGCAGCGACCGACAGGGTGAAGACAATGAGCAGTTCTTC | CASSDRQGEDNEQFF
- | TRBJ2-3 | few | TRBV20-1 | TGCAGCTGGGGGGCCATCACAGATACGCAGTATTTT | CSWGAITDTQYF
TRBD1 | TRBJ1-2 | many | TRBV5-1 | TGTGCCAGCAGCTTAGAGGGACAGGGATATGGCTACACCTTC | CASSLEGQGYGYTF
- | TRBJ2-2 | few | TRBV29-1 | TGCAGCGTCCGACCGGACAGTCACACCGGGGAGCTGTTTTTT | CSVRPDSHTGELFF
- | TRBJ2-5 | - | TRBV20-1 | TGCAGTGCTACCCGGACTGGCGGGATCGGGCAGTACTTC | CSATRTGGIGQYF
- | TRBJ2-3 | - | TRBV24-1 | TGTGCCACCAGTGATTTGCGCGGGGTCGATACGCAGTATTTT | CATSDLRGVDTQYF
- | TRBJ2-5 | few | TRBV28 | TGTGCCAGCACCCTGCACAGGAGTTTAGGAGCAGAGACCCAGTACTTC | CASTLHRSLGAETQYF
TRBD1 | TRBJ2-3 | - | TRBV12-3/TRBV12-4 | TGTGCCAGCAGACAGGGGGCGAGAACAGATACGCAGTATTTT | CASRQGARTDTQYF
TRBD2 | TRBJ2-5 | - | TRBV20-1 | TGCAGTGCTAGACGAGGACTAGCGGGAGAGTGGTCCTACAATGAGCAGTACTTC | CSARRGLAGEWSYNEQYF
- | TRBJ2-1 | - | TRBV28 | TGTGCCAGCATATGGGGACGGAACAATGAGCAGTTCTTC | CASIWGRNNEQFF
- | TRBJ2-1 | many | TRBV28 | TGTGCCAGCACGTTGGGGGGTAATTACAATGAGCAGTTCTTC | CASTLGGNYNEQFF
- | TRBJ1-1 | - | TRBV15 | TGTGCCACCAGCAGAGATTATCAGGGCCTGAACACTGAAGCTTTCTTT | CATSRDYQGLNTEAFF
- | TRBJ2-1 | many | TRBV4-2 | TGTGCCACGGGTGGGCTTGGGGCCTACAATGAGCAGTTCTTC | CATGGLGAYNEQFF
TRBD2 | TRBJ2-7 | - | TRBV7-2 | TGTGCCAGCAGCTTAGCGAGTAGCGGGGTTTACGAGCAGTACTTC | CASSLASSGVYEQYF
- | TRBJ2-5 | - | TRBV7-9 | TGTGCCAGCAGCCCGATACCGCGACTAGGGCCAAAAGAGACCCAGTACTTC | CASSPIPRLGPKETQYF
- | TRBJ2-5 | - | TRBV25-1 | TGTGCCAGCAGTGAATATGGCAGCTACAATGAGCAGTACTTC | CASSEYGSYNEQYF
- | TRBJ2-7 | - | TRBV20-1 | TGCAGTGCACAGGAGACCTACGAGCAGTACTTC | CSAQETYEQYF
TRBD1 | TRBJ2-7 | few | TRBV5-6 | TGTGCCAGCAGCTTACCAGGGACAGGGATCTACGAGCAGTACTTC | CASSLPGTGIYEQYF
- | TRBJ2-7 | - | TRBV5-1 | TGCGCCAGCAGCTTATCCCCAAGTGCGGACGAGCAGTACTTC | CASSLSPSADEQYF
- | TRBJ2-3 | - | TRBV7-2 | TGTGCCAGCAACTTAGCTTCTCCTGGCACAGATACGCAGTATTTT | CASNLASPGTDTQYF
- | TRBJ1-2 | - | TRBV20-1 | TGCAGTGCCTCGCATCCAGGGAGACTCCTTTATGGCTACACCTTC | CSASHPGRLLYGYTF
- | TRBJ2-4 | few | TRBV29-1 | TGCAGCGGTCTAAAGGCCAAAAACATTCAGTACTTC | CSGLKAKNIQYF
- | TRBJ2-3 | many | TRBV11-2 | TGTGCCAGCAGCAGAACTCGGCAGAGAAGGACAGATACGCAGTATTTT | CASSRTRQRRTDTQYF
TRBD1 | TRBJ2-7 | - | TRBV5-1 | TGCGCCAGCAGCTTTGGTGATACAGGGGGCAATGAGCAGTACTTC | CASSFGDTGGNEQYF
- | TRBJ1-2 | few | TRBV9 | TGTGCCAGCAGCGTAGGTGTGACAAACGTAATCTACACCTTC | CASSVGVTNVIYTF
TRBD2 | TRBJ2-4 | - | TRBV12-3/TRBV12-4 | TGTGCCAGCAGGGGCTCCGGGACTATGACCATTCAGTACTTC | CASRGSGTMTIQYF
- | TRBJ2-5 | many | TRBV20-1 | TGCAGTGCTAGGTTGGGCGGCGTTCCAGAGACCCAGTACTTC | CSARLGGVPETQYF
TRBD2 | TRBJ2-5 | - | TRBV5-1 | TGCGCCAGCAGCTTGGGACTAGCGAACCAAGAGACCCAGTACTTC | CASSLGLANQETQYF
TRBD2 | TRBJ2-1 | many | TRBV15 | TGTGCCACCAGCAGACTAGCGGGCTCCTACAATGAGCAGTTCTTC | CATSRLAGSYNEQFF
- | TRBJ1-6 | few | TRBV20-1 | TGCAGTGCTCCGGACAGTTTGGTTTCACCCCTCCACTTT | CSAPDSLVSPLHF
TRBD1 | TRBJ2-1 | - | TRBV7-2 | TGTGCCAGCAGCTTAAAGGGACAGGGGGCGCCTGAGCAGTTCTTC | CASSLKGQGAPEQFF